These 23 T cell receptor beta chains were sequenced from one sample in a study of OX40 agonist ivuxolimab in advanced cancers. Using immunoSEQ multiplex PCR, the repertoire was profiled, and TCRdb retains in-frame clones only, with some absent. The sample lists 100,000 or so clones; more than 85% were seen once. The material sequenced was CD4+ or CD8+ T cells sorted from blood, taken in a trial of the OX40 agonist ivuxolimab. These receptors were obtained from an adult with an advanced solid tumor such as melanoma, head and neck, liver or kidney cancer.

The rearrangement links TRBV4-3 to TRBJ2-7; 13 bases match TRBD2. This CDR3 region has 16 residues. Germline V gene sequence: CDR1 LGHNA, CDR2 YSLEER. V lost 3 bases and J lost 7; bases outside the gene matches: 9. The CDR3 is CASSQGTGTSGNEQYF. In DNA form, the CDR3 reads TGCGCCAGCAGCCAGGGAACCGGGACTAGCGGGAATGAGCAGTACTTC.

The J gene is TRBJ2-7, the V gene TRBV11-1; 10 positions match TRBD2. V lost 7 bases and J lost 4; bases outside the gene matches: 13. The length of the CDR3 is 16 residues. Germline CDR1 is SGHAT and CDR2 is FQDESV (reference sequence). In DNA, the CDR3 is TGTGCCAGCACCCGATCCCTTAGCGGGAGGAATTACGAGCAGTACTTC. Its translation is CASTRSLSGRNYEQYF.

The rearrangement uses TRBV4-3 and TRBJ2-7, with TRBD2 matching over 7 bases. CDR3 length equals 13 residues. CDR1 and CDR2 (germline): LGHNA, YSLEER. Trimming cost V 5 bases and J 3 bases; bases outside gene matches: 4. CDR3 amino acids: CASSTGLLYEQYF. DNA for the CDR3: TGCGCCAGCAGCACGGGACTACTCTACGAGCAGTACTTC.

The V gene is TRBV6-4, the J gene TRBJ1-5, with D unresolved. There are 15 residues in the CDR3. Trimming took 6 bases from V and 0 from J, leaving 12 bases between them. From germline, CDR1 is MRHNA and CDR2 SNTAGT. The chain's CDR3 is CASRAGRFSNQPQHF. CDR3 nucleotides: TGTGCCAGCAGGGCAGGACGTTTTAGCAATCAGCCCCAGCATTTT.

CDR3 in amino acids: CASSSSTRVANYGYTF. CDR3 coding DNA: TGTGCCAGCAGTTCAAGCACACGGGTAGCTAACTATGGCTACACCTTC. The gene calls are TRBV28 and TRBJ1-2, with D unresolved. The CDR3 is 16 residues long. Germline CDR1 reads MDHEN; CDR2 reads SYDVKM. With 4 bases removed from V and 0 bases from J, the gap between germline ends came to 15 bases.

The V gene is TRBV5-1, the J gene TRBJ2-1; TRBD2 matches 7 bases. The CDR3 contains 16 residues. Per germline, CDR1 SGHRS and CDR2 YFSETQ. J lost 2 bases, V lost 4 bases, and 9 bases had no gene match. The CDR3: CASSQRDYYTYNEQFF. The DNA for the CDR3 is TGCGCCAGCAGCCAGCGGGACTACTACACCTACAATGAGCAGTTCTTC. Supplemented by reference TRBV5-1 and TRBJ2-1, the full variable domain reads KAGVTQTPRYLIKTRGQQVTLSCSPISGHRSVSWYQQTPGQGLQFLFEYFSETQRNKGNFPGRFSGRQFSNSRSEMNVSTLELGDSALYLCASSQRDYYTYNEQFFGPGTRLTVL.

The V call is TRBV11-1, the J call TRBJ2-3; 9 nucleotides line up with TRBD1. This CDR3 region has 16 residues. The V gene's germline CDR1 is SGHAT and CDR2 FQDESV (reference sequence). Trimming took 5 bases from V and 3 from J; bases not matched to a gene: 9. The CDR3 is CASSQSDRGWTDTQYF. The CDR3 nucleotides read TGTGCCAGCAGCCAATCGGACAGGGGTTGGACAGATACGCAGTATTTT.

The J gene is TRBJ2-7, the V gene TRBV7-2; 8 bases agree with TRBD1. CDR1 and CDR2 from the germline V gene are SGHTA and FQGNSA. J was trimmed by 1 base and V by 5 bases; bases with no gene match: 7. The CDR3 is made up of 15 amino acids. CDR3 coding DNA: TGTGCCAGCAGCCCCCGGGGGACAGGATCCTACGAGCAGTACTTC. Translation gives CASSPRGTGSYEQYF.

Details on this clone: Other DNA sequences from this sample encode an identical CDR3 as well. CDR3 residues: CSARDNEQFF. DNA of the CDR3: TGCAGTGCTAGAGACAATGAGCAGTTCTTC. This sequence joins TRBV20-1 and TRBJ2-1; D is ambiguous. V gave up 0 bases and J gave up 6 bases, with 0 bases separating them. Germline CDR1 and CDR2: DFQATT and SNEGSKA (reference sequence). The CDR3 is 10 residues long.

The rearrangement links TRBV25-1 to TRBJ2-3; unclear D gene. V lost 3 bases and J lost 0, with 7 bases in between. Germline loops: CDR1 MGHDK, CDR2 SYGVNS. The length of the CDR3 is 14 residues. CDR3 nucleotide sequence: TGTGCCAGCAGTGACGGGCTTAGCACAGATACGCAGTATTTT. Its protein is CASSDGLSTDTQYF.

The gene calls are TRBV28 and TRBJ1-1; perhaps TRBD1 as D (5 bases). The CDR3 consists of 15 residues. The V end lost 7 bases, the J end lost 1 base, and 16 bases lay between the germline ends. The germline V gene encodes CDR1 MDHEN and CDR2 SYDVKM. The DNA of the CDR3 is TGTGCCAGCACCCGAGTTGGGGCCCGGAACACTGAAGCTTTCTTT. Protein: CASTRVGARNTEAFF.

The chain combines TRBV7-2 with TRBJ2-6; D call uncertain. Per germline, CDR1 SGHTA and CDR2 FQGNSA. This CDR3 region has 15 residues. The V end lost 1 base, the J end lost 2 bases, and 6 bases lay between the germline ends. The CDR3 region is CASSLVSAGANVLTF. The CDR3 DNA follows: TGTGCCAGCAGCTTAGTATCCGCTGGGGCCAACGTCCTGACTTTC.

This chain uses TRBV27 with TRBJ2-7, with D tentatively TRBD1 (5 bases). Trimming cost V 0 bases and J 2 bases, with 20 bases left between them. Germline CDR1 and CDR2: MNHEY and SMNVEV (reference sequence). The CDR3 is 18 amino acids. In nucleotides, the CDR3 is TGTGCCAGCAGTTTATCGGTCCCGCTAGGGGCCTTTACCTACGAGCAGTACTTC. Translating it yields CASSLSVPLGAFTYEQYF.

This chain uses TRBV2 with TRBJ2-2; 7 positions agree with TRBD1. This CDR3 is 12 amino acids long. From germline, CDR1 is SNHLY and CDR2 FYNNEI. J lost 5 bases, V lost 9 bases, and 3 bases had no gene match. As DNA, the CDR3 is TGTGCCAGTACAGGGGAAACCGGGGAGCTGTTTTTT. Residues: CASTGETGELFF.

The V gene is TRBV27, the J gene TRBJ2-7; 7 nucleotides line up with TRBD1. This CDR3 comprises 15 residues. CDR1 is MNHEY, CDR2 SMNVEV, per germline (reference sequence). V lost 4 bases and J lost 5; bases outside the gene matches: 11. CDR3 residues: CASSSPGTAINEQYF. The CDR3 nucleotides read TGTGCCAGCAGTTCCCCCGGGACAGCTATCAACGAGCAGTACTTC.

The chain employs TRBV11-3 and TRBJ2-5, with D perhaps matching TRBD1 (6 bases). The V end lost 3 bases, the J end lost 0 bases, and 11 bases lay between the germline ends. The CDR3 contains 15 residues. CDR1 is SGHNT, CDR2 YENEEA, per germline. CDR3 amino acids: CASSFGTQNQETQYF. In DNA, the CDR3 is TGTGCCAGCAGCTTCGGGACACAAAACCAAGAGACCCAGTACTTC. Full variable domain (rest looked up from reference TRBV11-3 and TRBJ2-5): EAGVVQSPRYKIIEKKQPVAFWCNPISGHNTLYWYLQNLGQGPELLIRYENEEAVDDSQLPKDRFSAERLKGVDSTLKIQPAELGDSAVYLCASSFGTQNQETQYFGPGTRLLVL.

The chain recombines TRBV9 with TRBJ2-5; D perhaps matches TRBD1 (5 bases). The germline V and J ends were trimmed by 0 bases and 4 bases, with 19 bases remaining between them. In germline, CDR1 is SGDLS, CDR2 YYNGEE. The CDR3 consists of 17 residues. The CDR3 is CASSVEAGFIVRETQYF. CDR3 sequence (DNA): TGTGCCAGCAGCGTAGAGGCAGGGTTCATAGTGAGAGAGACCCAGTACTTC.

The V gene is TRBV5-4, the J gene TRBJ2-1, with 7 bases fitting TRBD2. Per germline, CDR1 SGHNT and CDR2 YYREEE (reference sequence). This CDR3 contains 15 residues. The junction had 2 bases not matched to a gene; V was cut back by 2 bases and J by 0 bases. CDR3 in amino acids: CASSLLASSYNEQFF. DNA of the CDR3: TGTGCCAGCAGCTTACTAGCGAGCTCCTACAATGAGCAGTTCTTC.

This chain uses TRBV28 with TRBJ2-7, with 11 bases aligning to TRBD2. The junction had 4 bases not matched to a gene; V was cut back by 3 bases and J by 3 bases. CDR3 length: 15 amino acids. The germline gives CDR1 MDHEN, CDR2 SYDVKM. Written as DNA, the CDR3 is TGTGCCAGCAGTTTGTCGACTAGCGGGAACTACGAGCAGTACTTC. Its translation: CASSLSTSGNYEQYF.

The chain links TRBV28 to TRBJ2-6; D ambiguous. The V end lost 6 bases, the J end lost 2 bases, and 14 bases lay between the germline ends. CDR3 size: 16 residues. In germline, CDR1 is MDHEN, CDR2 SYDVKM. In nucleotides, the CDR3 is TGTGCCAGCAGCAAACCCTTGAGTGCTGGGGCCAACGTCCTGACTTTC. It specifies CASSKPLSAGANVLTF.

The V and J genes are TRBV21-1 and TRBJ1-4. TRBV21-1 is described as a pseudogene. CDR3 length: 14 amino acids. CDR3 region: CASERKDWNEKLFF. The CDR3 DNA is TGTGCCAGCGAGCGGAAAGATTGGAATGAAAAACTGTTTTTT.

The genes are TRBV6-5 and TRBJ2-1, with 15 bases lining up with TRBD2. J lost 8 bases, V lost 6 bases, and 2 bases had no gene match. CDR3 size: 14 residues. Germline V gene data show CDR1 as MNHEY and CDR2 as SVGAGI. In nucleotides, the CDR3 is TGTGCCAGCAGGGGACTAGCGGGAGGCCATGAGCAGTTCTTC. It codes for CASRGLAGGHEQFF.

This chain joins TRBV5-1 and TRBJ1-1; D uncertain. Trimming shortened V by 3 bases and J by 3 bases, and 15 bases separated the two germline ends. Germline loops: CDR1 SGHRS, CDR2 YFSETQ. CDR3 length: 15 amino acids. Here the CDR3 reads CASSSARVFDTEAFF. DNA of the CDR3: TGCGCCAGCAGCTCTGCTCGGGTTTTCGACACTGAAGCTTTCTTT. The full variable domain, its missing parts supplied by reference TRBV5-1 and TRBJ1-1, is KAGVTQTPRYLIKTRGQQVTLSCSPISGHRSVSWYQQTPGQGLQFLFEYFSETQRNKGNFPGRFSGRQFSNSRSEMNVSTLELGDSALYLCASSSARVFDTEAFFGQGTRLTVV.